This T cell receptor (beta chain) is from a study of breast tumors, draining lymph nodes, adjacent tissues. Findings and caveats of the study: Tumor TCR diversity was below lymph nodes but above nontumor tissue. Luminal-like breast cancer showed significantly greater tumor-nontumor repertoire similarity than basal-like breast cancer did. The lymph node origin of tumor T cells was framed as consistent with a hypothesis, not demonstrated. Most tumor T cells seemingly derive from lymph node, then expand in tumor.

The CDR3 totals 14 residues. Per germline, CDR1 DFQATT and CDR2 SNEGSKA (reference sequence). With 2 bases clipped from V and 9 bases from J, the junction kept 7 bases outside the gene matches. Samples came from axillary lymph nodes draining the breast cancer. One entry per CDR3 protein results from TCRdb running MiXCR on the multiplex PCR reads. The sample records some 150,000 distinct CDR3 sequences, 30% to 40% being singletons. In regard to this clonotype: Its antigen is unidentified. This sequence may be a read error, since a much larger clone differs from it by one base.

Sample: axillary lymph node tissue. The origin of this receptor is a female donor with breast cancer. Some clones in this sample may be carry-over from other donors' samples. J is TRBJ2-1 and V is TRBV20-1; 10 nucleotides agree with TRBD1. The CDR3 loop is CSARPDRGWTEQFF. The CDR3 DNA is TGCAGTGCTAGACCGGACAGGGGGTGGACTGAGCAGTTCTTC.